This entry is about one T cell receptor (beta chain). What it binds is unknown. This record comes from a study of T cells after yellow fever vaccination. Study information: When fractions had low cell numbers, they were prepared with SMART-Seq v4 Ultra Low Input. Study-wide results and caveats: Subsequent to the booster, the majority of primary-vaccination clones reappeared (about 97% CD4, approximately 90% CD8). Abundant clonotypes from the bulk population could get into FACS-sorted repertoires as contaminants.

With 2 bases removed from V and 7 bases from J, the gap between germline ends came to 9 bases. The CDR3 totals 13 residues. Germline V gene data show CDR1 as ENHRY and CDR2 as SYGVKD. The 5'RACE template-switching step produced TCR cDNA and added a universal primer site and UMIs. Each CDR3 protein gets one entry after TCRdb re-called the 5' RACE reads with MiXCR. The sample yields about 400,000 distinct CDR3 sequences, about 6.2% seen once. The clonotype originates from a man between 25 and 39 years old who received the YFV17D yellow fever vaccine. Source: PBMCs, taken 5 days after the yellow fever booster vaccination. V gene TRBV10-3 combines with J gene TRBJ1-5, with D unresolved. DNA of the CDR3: TGTGCCATCAGTGAGAATTTGGAACAGCCCCAGCATTTT. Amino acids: CAISENLEQPQHF.